These 32 T cell receptor beta chains came from one sample sequenced in a study of blood T cell repertoires in COVID-19. Assay: immunoSEQ multiplex PCR; the TCRdb copy retains only in-frame clones and omits some. Of 290,000 or so clones in the sample, about 82% were seen once. Sequences were obtained from peripheral blood. The receptor source for this set is a man aged 50 or older with active or convalescent COVID-19.

The chain employs TRBV7-9 and TRBJ2-7; TRBD1 matches at 10 bases. Germline CDR1 is SEHNR and CDR2 is FQNEAQ (reference sequence). The V segment lost 4 bases and the J segment 5 bases; nucleotides outside the gene matches: 2. The CDR3 contains 13 residues. In nucleotides, the CDR3 is TGTGCCAGCAGCTCGGACAGGGGGGACGAGCAGTACTTC. Translated: CASSSDRGDEQYF.

The chain uses TRBV18 and TRBJ2-7; a weak D match, TRBD1 (5 bases). In germline, CDR1 is KGHSH, CDR2 LQKENI. V dropped 3 bases and J dropped 7 bases, with 10 bases sitting between them. The CDR3 runs to 12 residues. CDR3 nucleotide sequence: TGTGCCAGCTCACCTTTTCCAGGGGAGCAGTACTTC. Amino acid sequence: CASSPFPGEQYF.

The rearrangement joins TRBV7-2 to TRBJ2-7; TRBD2 matches 7 bases. The CDR3 is 15 amino acids. V shed 2 bases and J 3 bases; nucleotides not matched to a gene: 7. Germline loops: CDR1 SGHTA, CDR2 FQGNSA. For the CDR3, the DNA is TGTGCCAGCAGCTTATCGGCGGGAGTGAACTACGAGCAGTACTTC. This encodes CASSLSAGVNYEQYF. Full variable domain (remainder filled in from reference TRBV7-2 and TRBJ2-7): GAGVSQSPSNKVTEKGKDVELRCDPISGHTALYWYRQSLGQGLEFLIYFQGNSAPDKSGLPSDRFSAERTGGSVSTLTIQRTQQEDSAVYLCASSLSAGVNYEQYFGPGTRLTVT.

This chain uses TRBV5-4 with TRBJ2-3; TRBD1 agrees at 11 bases. The V gene end was trimmed by 2 bases and the J gene end by 2 bases; junction bases not matched to a gene: 1. The CDR3 contains 15 residues. The germline V gene encodes CDR1 SGHNT and CDR2 YYREEE (reference sequence). For the CDR3, the DNA is TGTGCCAGCAGCTTAGGACAGGGGGCCACAGATACGCAGTATTTT. This translates into CASSLGQGATDTQYF.

The chain links TRBV28 to TRBJ1-6, with 7 bases identical to TRBD1. The germline V gene encodes CDR1 MDHEN and CDR2 SYDVKM. The length of the CDR3 is 16 residues. The J segment lost 10 bases and the V segment lost 4 bases, leaving 13 bases of the junction unmatched. DNA for the CDR3: TGTGCCAGCAGTTCGGCAGGGGGAAGTAGAAGGTCACCCCTCCACTTT. Protein: CASSSAGGSRRSPLHF.

The chain uses TRBV7-9 and TRBJ1-2, with no clear D. Germline V gene sequence: CDR1 SEHNR, CDR2 FQNEAQ (reference sequence). V lost 5 bases and J 6 bases, leaving 13 bases between the germline ends. The CDR3 is made up of 13 amino acids. The CDR3 sequence: CASSPGRADGYTF. The CDR3 nucleotides read TGTGCCAGCAGCCCCGGCCGAGCGGATGGCTACACCTTC.

The genes are TRBV9 and TRBJ1-5; 7 bases align to TRBD1. Unmatched junction bases numbered 3, after V lost 4 bases and J lost 2 bases. Germline values: CDR1 SGDLS, CDR2 YYNGEE. CDR3 length: 14 residues. CDR3 nucleotide sequence: TGTGCCAGCAGCCCAGGACAGGGCAATCAGCCCCAGCATTTT. Protein: CASSPGQGNQPQHF.

The chain combines TRBV5-6 with TRBJ2-1; 15 nucleotides line up with TRBD2. CDR1 SGHDT and CDR2 YYEEEE come from the germline V gene. The CDR3 length is 17 residues. V shed 2 bases and J 10 bases; nucleotides not matched to a gene: 10. This chain's CDR3 is CASSFLGLAGGLGEQFF. The CDR3 DNA sequence: TGTGCCAGCAGCTTCCTAGGACTAGCGGGAGGGTTAGGGGAGCAGTTCTTC.

This clone appeared a few times. V gene TRBV3-1 (or the pseudogene TRBV3-2) combines with J gene TRBJ2-2, with TRBD2 identical over 9 bases. The trim removed 0 bases at V and 6 bases at J, leaving 11 bases unmatched. The CDR3 consists of 18 residues. Looked up from germline, CDR1 is LGHDT and CDR2 is YNNKEL (reference sequence). The CDR3 DNA follows: TGTGCCAGCAGCCAAGACCCCCGGGTAGCGGGAGTCGCCGGGGAGCTGTTTTTT. This encodes CASSQDPRVAGVAGELFF.

The V call is TRBV5-1, the J call TRBJ2-5; no clear D gene. Germline lookup yields CDR1 SGHRS and CDR2 YFSETQ. The CDR3 covers 15 residues. The V gene lost 5 bases and the J gene lost 4 bases, with 18 bases spanning the gap. As DNA, the CDR3 is TGCGCCAGCAGTAGAGAGAATATTGGTTTAGAGACCCAGTACTTC. It specifies CASSRENIGLETQYF.

The CDR3: CASSRELSSYEQYF. The CDR3 DNA follows: TGTGCCAGTAGTCGAGAACTAAGCTCCTACGAGCAGTACTTC. The chain is built from TRBV19 and TRBJ2-7; D uncertain. There are 14 residues in the CDR3. V shed 5 bases and J shed 0 bases, with 11 bases lying between them. Germline V gene data show CDR1 as LNHDA and CDR2 as SQIVND (reference sequence).

The chain has TRBV12-3 or TRBV12-4 and TRBJ2-5; 7 bases fit TRBD2. This CDR3 has 13 residues. With 5 bases clipped from V and 1 base from J, the junction kept 1 base outside the gene matches. Written as DNA, the CDR3 is TGTGCCAGCAGTGGGACTACCCAAGAGACCCAGTACTTC. It translates to CASSGTTQETQYF.

This chain joins TRBV9 and TRBJ2-3, with D possibly being TRBD1 (5 bases). V was clipped by 1 base and J by 4 bases, with 13 bases between them. Germline V lookup: CDR1 SGDLS, CDR2 YYNGEE. The CDR3 sequence is 15 residues long. The chain's CDR3 is CASSVLQGVPDTQYF. CDR3 bases: TGTGCCAGCAGCGTATTGCAGGGTGTCCCAGATACGCAGTATTTT.

The rearrangement links TRBV7-8 to TRBJ1-3; 8 bases agree with TRBD1. V shed 3 bases and J 0 bases; nucleotides not matched to a gene: 4. This CDR3 region has 16 residues. Germline values: CDR1 SGHVS, CDR2 FQNEAQ. This chain's CDR3 is CASSLDRATSGNTIYF. CDR3 nucleotide sequence: TGTGCCAGCAGCTTGGACAGGGCAACCTCTGGAAACACCATATATTTT.

This clone was detected a few times. The chain uses TRBV7-9 and TRBJ1-5; no definite D call. This CDR3 is built from 15 residues. Germline V lookup: CDR1 SEHNR, CDR2 FQNEAQ (reference sequence). The ends were cut back, 5 bases at V and 4 bases at J, with 15 bases in the middle. The CDR3 DNA follows: TGTGCCAGCAGCCCTCTAGGCAGTCTTAATCAGCCCCAGCATTTT. Amino acids: CASSPLGSLNQPQHF. Full variable domain (outside the CDR3, taken from reference TRBV7-9 and TRBJ1-5): DTGVSQNPRHKITKRGQNVTFRCDPISEHNRLYWYRQTLGQGPEFLTYFQNEAQLEKSRLLSDRFSAERPKGSFSTLEIQRTEQGDSAMYLCASSPLGSLNQPQHFGDGTRLSIL.

The CDR3 DNA follows: TGTGCCAGCAGTTTCATCCTGGGCCTCCAGAGCTCCTATAATTCACCCCTCCACTTT. Encoded protein: CASSFILGLQSSYNSPLHF. V gene TRBV28 combines with J gene TRBJ1-6, with D uncertain. Germline V gene lookup returns CDR1 MDHEN and CDR2 SYDVKM. The length of the CDR3 is 19 residues. V was pared by 3 bases and J by 0 bases, with 18 bases between.

This sequence joins TRBV4-1 and TRBJ2-2; tentative D call: TRBD2 (5 bases). Germline V gives CDR1 MGHRA, CDR2 YSYEKL. V shed 2 bases and J shed 2 bases, with 12 bases lying between them. CDR3 length: 16 amino acids. This CDR3 is CASSQTPSGNTGELFF. The CDR3 bases are TGCGCCAGCAGCCAAACCCCGAGCGGTAACACCGGGGAGCTGTTTTTT.

This chain joins TRBV6-5 and TRBJ2-7, with 11 bases that match TRBD1. This CDR3 contains 14 residues. Germline CDR1 MNHEY, CDR2 SVGAGI. V shed 6 bases and J 2 bases; nucleotides not matched to a gene: 3. CDR3 sequence (DNA): TGTGCCAGCAGGGACAGGGGGCTTACCTACGAGCAGTACTTC. It codes for CASRDRGLTYEQYF.

V is TRBV5-4 and J is TRBJ2-1; 13 bases match TRBD2. This CDR3 spans 15 amino acids. CDR1 SGHNT and CDR2 YYREEE come from the germline V gene (reference sequence). After removal of 4 bases from V and 6 bases from J, the junction contained 4 bases not matched to a gene. CDR3 bases: TGTGCCAGCAGCCCCGGACTAGCGGGAGTCAATGAGCAGTTCTTC. Amino acids: CASSPGLAGVNEQFF.

This clone occurred once. The J gene is TRBJ2-5, the V gene TRBV5-4; D is unresolved. The CDR3 runs 13 residues. Germline V lookup: CDR1 SGHNT, CDR2 YYREEE (reference sequence). The germline V and J ends were trimmed by 0 bases and 5 bases, with 8 bases remaining between them. The CDR3 region is CASSLGLRETQYF. DNA for the CDR3: TGTGCCAGCAGCTTGGGATTGCGGGAGACCCAGTACTTC.

As regards this clone: Other DNA sequences in the sample encode the same CDR3. The V gene is TRBV9, the J gene TRBJ2-3; 9 bases agree with TRBD2. The CDR3 is 16 residues long. The germline gives CDR1 SGDLS, CDR2 YYNGEE. V shed 0 bases, J shed 2 bases, and the junction held 4 bases outside the gene matches. The CDR3 region is CASSVVASGTTDTQYF. In nucleotides, the CDR3 is TGTGCCAGCAGCGTAGTGGCTAGCGGGACCACAGATACGCAGTATTTT.

As concerns this clone: The same CDR3 arises from other DNA sequences in this sample as well. The chain joins TRBV5-1 to TRBJ2-7; 11 bases fit TRBD2. V lost 2 bases and J lost 3; bases outside the gene matches: 4. CDR3 length: 15 residues. Germline-derived CDR1 and CDR2 are SGHRS and YFSETQ. CDR3 in amino acids: CASSLGTSGFYEQYF. The CDR3 coding sequence is TGCGCCAGCAGCTTAGGGACTAGCGGATTCTACGAGCAGTACTTC.

J is TRBJ1-5 and V is TRBV14; possibly TRBD1 for D (5 bases). The CDR3 extends over 16 amino acids. Germline CDR1 is SGHDN and CDR2 is FVKESK. The V end lost 6 bases, the J end lost 3 bases, and 18 bases lay between the germline ends. CDR3 DNA: TGTGCCAGCAGGGGGGGGTCCAGGGACGACAATCAGCCCCAGCATTTT. This codes for CASRGGSRDDNQPQHF.

This clone was seen just once. This sequence joins TRBV2 and TRBJ2-7; 10 bases are a match to TRBD1. This CDR3 has 13 amino acids. With V trimmed by 6 bases and J by 3 bases, 2 bases remained unmatched. CDR1 is SNHLY, CDR2 FYNNEI, per germline. CDR3 coding DNA: TGTGCCAGCAGAGGGGACAGGGGCTACGAGCAGTACTTC. Protein sequence: CASRGDRGYEQYF.

V gene TRBV12-3 or TRBV12-4 combines with J gene TRBJ2-1; D is ambiguous. The CDR3 is made up of 13 amino acids. Trimming removed 3 bases at V and 4 bases at J, with 7 bases between. The CDR3 region has the DNA TGTGCCAGCAGTTTTGGGCAGTACAATGAGCAGTTCTTC. Encoded protein: CASSFGQYNEQFF.

This clone was seen a single time. This rearrangement joins TRBV11-2 to TRBJ1-6; D is unresolved. V dropped 5 bases and J dropped 2 bases, with 19 bases sitting between them. The CDR3 totals 18 residues. Germline CDR1 reads SGHAT; CDR2 reads FQNNGV. The CDR3: CASSPQAPGKAYNSPLHF. CDR3 bases: TGTGCCAGCAGCCCTCAAGCTCCAGGAAAGGCCTATAATTCACCCCTCCACTTT.

The chain combines TRBV6-2 or TRBV6-3 with TRBJ2-1; the match to TRBD2 covers 9 bases. The germline CDR1 and CDR2 sequences are MNHEY and SVGEGT. The V gene end was trimmed by 5 bases and the J gene end by 7 bases; junction bases not matched to a gene: 12. CDR3 length: 16 residues. The CDR3 nucleotides are TGTGCCAGCAGTCACGGCGGGACTAGCTATGCAAATGAGCAGTTCTTC. Translated, it gives CASSHGGTSYANEQFF.

This clone was counted between two and nine times. The V call is TRBV12-3 or TRBV12-4, the J call TRBJ1-2; D not certain. With 6 bases removed from V and 3 bases from J, the gap between germline ends came to 11 bases. This CDR3 contains 13 residues. The CDR3 region has the DNA TGTGCCAGCAGACTGAGCCCTGACTATGGCTACACCTTC. This codes for CASRLSPDYGYTF.

This chain uses TRBV5-5 with TRBJ2-3; 9 nucleotides line up with TRBD2. Germline V gene sequence: CDR1 SGHKS, CDR2 YYEKEE (reference sequence). Unmatched junction bases numbered 10, after V lost 4 bases and J lost 1 base. CDR3 length: 17 amino acids. CDR3 sequence reads: CASSRQTAGGGTDTQYF. CDR3 DNA: TGTGCCAGCAGCCGCCAGACCGCGGGAGGGGGCACAGATACGCAGTATTTT.

The gene calls are TRBV25-1 and TRBJ2-5, with 8 bases that match TRBD1. Germline V gene lookup returns CDR1 MGHDK and CDR2 SYGVNS. The J segment lost 5 bases and the V segment lost 1 base, leaving 6 bases of the junction unmatched. This CDR3 comprises 15 residues. CDR3 sequence: CASSEFRTGLETQYF. CDR3 in DNA: TGTGCCAGCAGTGAATTTAGGACAGGGCTCGAGACCCAGTACTTC.

The V gene is TRBV5-6, the J gene TRBJ2-5, with 8 bases that match TRBD1. The germline CDR1 and CDR2 sequences are SGHDT and YYEEEE. The CDR3 is 14 amino acids. With V trimmed by 3 bases and J by 5 bases, 6 bases remained unmatched. CDR3 amino acids: CASSYGQGWETQYF. In nucleotides, the CDR3 is TGTGCCAGCAGCTACGGACAGGGTTGGGAGACCCAGTACTTC.

The V call is TRBV28, the J call TRBJ2-3; 8 bases fit TRBD1. The ends lost 5 bases at V and 12 bases at J; junction bases unmatched: 7. Germline values: CDR1 MDHEN, CDR2 SYDVKM. The CDR3 extends over 12 amino acids. CDR3 bases: TGTGCCAGCAGTAAAGACAGGGGTCCTCAGTATTTT. Its protein is CASSKDRGPQYF.